Shown below are 32 T cell receptor beta chains from a single sample sequenced in a study of molecular identifiers for immune sequencing clone quantification. MiXCR, applied by TCRdb to the PCR reads, yields one record per CDR3 protein. The table has hundreds of thousands of distinct CDR3 sequences, approximately 24% seen once; the top ten hold 0.78%. The sample was naive CD8+ T cells from blood, with Jurkat cell RNA spiked in. Subset here: FACS-sorted CD8+CD4-CCR7+CD45RA+ naive T cells. The source of these receptors is a human donor in good health. Some libraries in this study had Jurkat cell RNA spiked in.

This clonotype occurred many times. The rearrangement uses TRBV20-1 and TRBJ2-7; D is perhaps TRBD2 (5 bases). From germline, CDR1 is DFQATT and CDR2 SNEGSKA (reference sequence). The CDR3 length is 13 residues. The ends were cut back, 1 base at V and 2 bases at J, with 9 bases in the middle. The CDR3 spells CSARGRGTYEQYF. CDR3 nucleotides: TGCAGTGCTAGAGGTCGGGGAACCTACGAGCAGTACTTC.

Written as DNA, the CDR3 is TGCAGCGTTGCCGGGAGCTCCTACAATGAGCAGTTCTTC. This translates into CSVAGSSYNEQFF. The V gene is TRBV29-1, the J gene TRBJ2-1; D is possibly TRBD2 (6 bases). Per germline, CDR1 SQVTM and CDR2 ANQGSEA. With 4 bases removed from V and 0 bases from J, the gap between germline ends came to 7 bases. This CDR3 spans 13 amino acids.

This chain joins TRBV12-3 or TRBV12-4 and TRBJ1-1, with 7 positions matching TRBD1. V dropped 5 bases and J dropped 4; count of bases not matched to a gene: 7. This CDR3 has 14 residues. This CDR3 reads CASSPRQGSTEAFF. Written as DNA, the CDR3 is TGTGCCAGCAGTCCAAGACAGGGTAGCACTGAAGCTTTCTTT.

In its sample, this clonotype was seen a few times. J is TRBJ2-7 and V is TRBV2; tentative D call: TRBD2 (5 bases). With 6 bases removed from V and 4 bases from J, the gap between germline ends came to 13 bases. Germline CDR1 is SNHLY and CDR2 is FYNNEI. This CDR3 is built from 13 residues. The CDR3 nucleotides are TGTGCCAGCAGAACCGGGGTTGGGTACGAGCAGTACTTC. It translates to CASRTGVGYEQYF. Complete variable domain (other parts from reference TRBV2 and TRBJ2-7): EPEVTQTPSHQVTQMGQEVILRCVPISNHLYFYWYRQILGQKVEFLVSFYNNEISEKSEIFDDQFSVERPDGSNFTLKIRSTKLEDSAMYFCASRTGVGYEQYFGPGTRLTVT.

The rearrangement joins TRBV15 to TRBJ2-3; D is ambiguous. CDR1 is LNHNV, CDR2 YYDKDF, per germline (reference sequence). V was clipped by 0 bases and J by 1 base, with 8 bases between them. The CDR3 consists of 15 residues. Here the CDR3 DNA reads TGTGCCACCAGCAGAGATCAACCAGGCACAGATACGCAGTATTTT. Protein sequence: CATSRDQPGTDTQYF.

This clonotype was seen at least ten times. The rearrangement joins TRBV5-6 to TRBJ2-3, with D possibly being TRBD2 (6 bases). The V end was cut by 5 bases, the J end by 3 bases, with 16 bases between. Germline V CDR1 and CDR2: SGHDT, YYEEEE. There are 15 residues in the CDR3. CDR3 protein: CASSSSRAGTDTQYF. Written as DNA, the CDR3 is TGTGCCAGCAGTAGTAGCAGGGCGGGGACAGATACGCAGTATTTT.

The chain recombines TRBV21-1 with TRBJ2-7. TRBV21-1 is a pseudogene segment. The CDR3 loop spans 11 amino acids. The DNA of the CDR3 is TGTGCCAGCAGCAAAGGGTCCGAGCAGTACTTC. This gives the protein CASSKGSEQYF.

This sequence joins TRBV27 and TRBJ2-3, with 11 bases that match TRBD2. The germline V gene has CDR1 MNHEY and CDR2 SMNVEV (reference sequence). CDR3 length: 17 residues. V was clipped by 5 bases and J by 2 bases; unmatched bases: 9. The DNA of the CDR3 is TGTGCCAGCAGTCCCCTCTTAGCGGGAGGGGTCACAGATACGCAGTATTTT. Its translation is CASSPLLAGGVTDTQYF.

V gene TRBV25-1 combines with J gene TRBJ2-5; 8 bases agree with TRBD1. The V gene's germline CDR1 is MGHDK and CDR2 SYGVNS. V lost 2 bases and J lost 5; bases outside the gene matches: 10. The CDR3 sequence is 16 residues long. The CDR3 protein is CASSEEGNRGDETQYF. For the CDR3, the DNA is TGTGCCAGCAGTGAAGAGGGAAACAGGGGGGATGAGACCCAGTACTTC.

The CDR3 DNA follows: TGTGCCAGCAGCTTAGCAGGGTCGGGCATCAATCAGCCCCAGCATTTT. It yields the protein CASSLAGSGINQPQHF. This chain joins TRBV13 and TRBJ1-5, with D tentatively TRBD1 (5 bases). There are 16 residues in the CDR3. V dropped 1 base and J dropped 3 bases, with 13 bases sitting between them. CDR1 and CDR2 from the germline V gene are PRHDT and FYEKMQ (reference sequence).

The V gene is TRBV6-5, the J gene TRBJ2-7; TRBD1 agrees at 11 bases. CDR3 length: 16 amino acids. CDR1 is MNHEY and CDR2 is SVGAGI in the germline V gene. The V and J ends lost 4 bases and 4 bases, in that order; junction bases with no gene match: 9. The CDR3 DNA reads as TGTGCCAGCAGTTCGGACAGGGGGCCCTCCGGTTACGAGCAGTACTTC. It translates to CASSSDRGPSGYEQYF.

A word on this clonotype: A much larger clone lies one base from this, so it may be a read error. This chain connects TRBV29-1 to TRBJ1-2; 7 bases align to TRBD1. CDR1 and CDR2 from the germline V gene are SQVTM and ANQGSEA. The CDR3 spans 14 residues. In DNA, the CDR3 is TGCGGCGCCGCAGACAGGGACACCATCTATGGCTACACCTTC. It codes for CGAADRDTIYGYTF.

This clonotype showed up many times. This chain connects TRBV4-1 to TRBJ2-3; D gene uncertain. The CDR3 has 13 amino acids. CDR1 is MGHRA, CDR2 YSYEKL, per germline. V was trimmed by 4 bases and J by 11 bases, leaving 16 bases between them. CDR3 bases: TGCGCCAGCAGCCTAGGAACTACAGCCGTGCAGTATTTT. This translates into CASSLGTTAVQYF.

This clonotype was detected many times. The CDR3 sequence is CASSLSSSYNSPLHF. Here the CDR3 DNA reads TGTGCCAGCAGTTTATCGTCCTCCTATAATTCACCCCTCCACTTT. J is TRBJ1-6 and V is TRBV27; no clear D. V dropped 0 bases and J dropped 0 bases, with 3 bases sitting between them. The CDR3 extends over 15 amino acids. Germline loops: CDR1 MNHEY, CDR2 SMNVEV (reference sequence).

In this sample, this clonotype turned up many times. The V gene is TRBV12-3 or TRBV12-4, the J gene TRBJ2-2, with TRBD2 matching over 9 bases. The CDR3 loop spans 15 amino acids. The V gene end was trimmed by 6 bases and the J gene end by 0 bases; junction bases not matched to a gene: 2. The CDR3 DNA reads TGTGCCAGCAGAGTAGCGGGGGCGAACACCGGGGAGCTGTTTTTT. It yields the protein CASRVAGANTGELFF.

Only a few counts were recorded for this clonotype. The chain is built from TRBV30 and TRBJ2-3, with TRBD1 identical over 9 bases. CDR1 is GTSNPN, CDR2 SVGIG, per germline (reference sequence). CDR3 length: 16 amino acids. The trim removed 2 bases at V and 2 bases at J, leaving 8 bases unmatched. This CDR3 reads CAWSSGTGTYTDTQYF. CDR3 in DNA: TGTGCCTGGAGTTCCGGGACAGGGACTTACACAGATACGCAGTATTTT.

This clonotype was recorded once. A read error is possible here, since a much larger clone lies one base away. The chain combines TRBV30 with TRBJ2-7; 10 bases agree with TRBD2. The CDR3 contains 14 residues. Germline lookup yields CDR1 GTSNPN and CDR2 SVGIG (reference sequence). CDR3 nucleotide sequence: TGTGCCTGGAGTGTACTAGCGGGAAGCGACGAGCTGTACTTC. Protein product: CAWSVLAGSDELYF. Filled out from reference TRBV30 and TRBJ2-7, the complete variable domain reads SQTIHQWPATLVQPVGSPLSLECTVEGTSNPNLYWYRQAAGRGLQLLFYSVGIGQISSEVPQNLSASRPQDRQFILSSKKLLLSDSGFYLCAWSVLAGSDELYFGPGTRLTVT.

This rearrangement joins TRBV6-5 to TRBJ1-1; D gene uncertain. CDR3 length: 15 amino acids. V shed 0 bases and J shed 0 bases, with 8 bases lying between them. Germline values: CDR1 MNHEY, CDR2 SVGAGI. In DNA form, the CDR3 reads TGTGCCAGCAGTTACTCGAAAGTTATGAACACTGAAGCTTTCTTT. The encoded protein is CASSYSKVMNTEAFF.

Ten or more counts support this clonotype. The genes are TRBV7-2 and TRBJ2-7; D possibly uses TRBD1 or TRBD2 (6 bases each). The CDR3 has 14 residues. In germline, CDR1 is SGHTA, CDR2 FQGNSA. Deletions cut 3 bases from V and 4 bases from J, with 13 bases between. As DNA, the CDR3 is TGTGCCAGCAGCTTTGGGGGCGCGGGATACGAGCAGTACTTC. This gives the protein CASSFGGAGYEQYF.

The CDR3 reads CASSRILAQSYNEQFF. The CDR3 DNA is TGTGCCAGCAGCCGAATCCTAGCGCAATCCTACAATGAGCAGTTCTTC. J is TRBJ2-1 and V is TRBV11-2; possibly TRBD2 for D (6 bases). V lost 5 bases and J 1 base, leaving 15 bases between the germline ends. This CDR3 contains 16 residues. CDR1 is SGHAT and CDR2 is FQNNGV in the germline V gene.

This clonotype was counted ten times or more. The CDR3 nucleotides read TGTGCCAGCAGCCACCCCGGACTTTCTTGGGGGGAGCTGTTTTTT. Amino acids: CASSHPGLSWGELFF. The chain joins TRBV7-9 to TRBJ2-2; possibly TRBD2 for D (5 bases). The CDR3 is 15 amino acids. CDR1 and CDR2 from the germline V gene are SEHNR and FQNEAQ (reference sequence). Trimming removed 5 bases at V and 8 bases at J, with 18 bases between.

This clonotype was found a few times. A much larger clonotype is one base distant, so this may be a read error. J is TRBJ1-1 and V is TRBV5-5; D uncertain. The germline CDR1 and CDR2 sequences are SGHKS and YYEKEE (reference sequence). There are 11 residues in the CDR3. The V end lost 6 bases, the J end lost 2 bases, and 5 bases lay between the germline ends. The CDR3 sequence: CASTFNTEAFF. The CDR3 region has the DNA TGTGCCAGCACCTTCAACACTGAAGCTTTCTTT.

This clonotype was counted a few times. The rearrangement uses TRBV10-3 and TRBJ1-4; 8 bases fit TRBD1. Germline V CDR1 and CDR2: ENHRY, SYGVKD. This CDR3 contains 14 residues. V shed 9 bases and J 7 bases; nucleotides not matched to a gene: 10. CDR3: CAINQGAFGEKLFF. The CDR3 bases are TGTGCCATTAACCAGGGGGCCTTCGGTGAAAAACTGTTTTTT.

In its sample, this clonotype was seen many times. The rearrangement joins TRBV28 to TRBJ2-3; 13 nucleotides line up with TRBD2. The CDR3 runs 18 residues. J gave up 2 bases and V 2 bases, and 7 bases lay outside the gene matches. Germline V gene lookup returns CDR1 MDHEN and CDR2 SYDVKM. The CDR3 sequence is CASSLTGGLAGVTDTQYF. In nucleotides, the CDR3 is TGTGCCAGCAGTTTAACCGGAGGACTAGCGGGGGTCACAGATACGCAGTATTTT. The full variable domain, rest sourced from reference TRBV28 and TRBJ2-3, is DVKVTQSSRYLVKRTGEKVFLECVQDMDHENMFWYRQDPGLGLRLIYFSYDVKMKEKGDIPEGYSVSREKKERFSLILESASTNQTSMYLCASSLTGGLAGVTDTQYFGPGTRLTVL.

Ten or more counts support this clonotype. V usage is TRBV4-3 and J usage is TRBJ1-1, with D uncertain. This CDR3 comprises 15 residues. Germline values: CDR1 LGHNA, CDR2 YSLEER. Trimming removed 0 bases at V and 4 bases at J, with 12 bases between. The chain's CDR3 is CASSQDFFVGTEAFF. CDR3 nucleotide sequence: TGCGCCAGCAGCCAAGATTTTTTCGTGGGCACTGAAGCTTTCTTT.

This clonotype was detected only a few times. The chain carries TRBV12-5 and TRBJ2-2; no firm D call. CDR3 size: 15 residues. In germline, CDR1 is LGHNT, CDR2 FRNRAP. The V and J ends lost 2 bases and 0 bases respectively, with 7 bases between them. CDR3 sequence (DNA): TGTGCTAGTGGTTTGTGGGAAGCGAACACCGGGGAGCTGTTTTTT. This sequence encodes CASGLWEANTGELFF.

This clonotype has more than one count but fewer than ten. CDR3 nucleotide sequence: TGTGCCAGCAGCAAAGATAGGCGGTACAATGAGCAGTTCTTC. It specifies CASSKDRRYNEQFF. The V and J genes are TRBV21-1 and TRBJ2-1. TRBV21-1 is labeled a pseudogene. The CDR3 has 14 amino acids.

This clonotype showed up just a few times. The V and J genes are TRBV7-9 and TRBJ2-1; perhaps D is TRBD1 or TRBD2 (5 bases each). The CDR3 runs 16 residues. The germline V gene encodes CDR1 SEHNR and CDR2 FQNEAQ (reference sequence). With 0 bases removed from V and 2 bases from J, the gap between germline ends came to 11 bases. The CDR3: CASSLAEGKAYNEQFF. The CDR3 DNA follows: TGTGCCAGCAGCTTAGCTGAGGGGAAGGCCTACAATGAGCAGTTCTTC.

Worth noting for this clonotype: The junction does not match germline at one end; this may be a read error. V usage is TRBV27 and J usage is TRBJ2-7; the D gene is possibly TRBD2 (5 bases). The CDR3 covers 14 residues. Germline V gene lookup returns CDR1 MNHEY and CDR2 SMNVEV (reference sequence). The DNA for the CDR3 is TGTGCCAGCAGTTTACATGGGAGCTCCTACGGGCAGTACTTC. Protein product: CASSLHGSSYGQYF.

As concerns this clonotype: One end of the junction fails to match germline, which may point to a read error. The V gene is TRBV4-1, the J gene TRBJ1-1; D uncertain. CDR3 size: 15 residues. Germline assignment: CDR1 MGHRA and CDR2 YSYEKL. The CDR3 DNA follows: TGCGCCAGCAGCCAAGAATTGCGGGTCGGCACTGAAGCTTCCTTT. This translates into CASSQELRVGTEASF.

There are many counts of this clonotype. The rearrangement joins TRBV4-3 to TRBJ2-7, with 12 positions matching TRBD1. The V gene end was trimmed by 4 bases and the J gene end by 4 bases; junction bases not matched to a gene: 2. The CDR3 covers 14 residues. Germline CDR1 reads LGHNA; CDR2 reads YSLEER. The CDR3 bases are TGCGCCAGCAGCCGGGACAGGGGGCAGTACGAGCAGTACTTC. This gives the protein CASSRDRGQYEQYF.

This clonotype came up a few times. This chain joins TRBV27 and TRBJ2-7; unclear D gene. The CDR3 is 14 residues long. Germline V lookup: CDR1 MNHEY, CDR2 SMNVEV (reference sequence). With 3 bases removed from V and 7 bases from J, the gap between germline ends came to 16 bases. CDR3 residues: CASSLSDTPTEQYF. As DNA, the CDR3 is TGTGCCAGCAGTTTGTCTGACACCCCTACTGAGCAGTACTTC.